These T cell receptor beta chains were read from a single sample in a study of CD8 T cells in Susac syndrome. MiXCR, run by TCRdb on the immunoSEQ multiplex PCR reads, gives a single entry per CDR3 protein. Among 210,000 or so distinct CDR3 sequences listed, 92% were seen once. What was sequenced was CD8+ T cells from PBMCs. Source of these receptors: a human donor with multiple sclerosis. CDR3s include the opening cysteine and the closing phenylalanine or tryptophan. Fields, in order: D gene, clone size, V gene, J gene, CDR3 protein, CDR3 DNA. A D gene is named only where the DNA matches it firmly. Clone size is shown for a subset of rows, as once, few, many or a class of expanded clone.

D gene: TRBD1
clone size: .
V gene: TRBV7-3
J gene: TRBJ1-2
CDR3 protein: CASSLNPWTGDGYTF
CDR3 DNA: TGTGCCAGCAGCTTAAACCCGTGGACAGGTGATGGCTACACCTTC

D gene: .
clone size: .
V gene: TRBV12-3/TRBV12-4
J gene: TRBJ1-2
CDR3 protein: CASSLAPGNLGYTF
CDR3 DNA: TGTGCCAGCAGTTTAGCGCCAGGGAACCTTGGCTACACCTTC

D gene: .
clone size: .
V gene: TRBV20-1
J gene: TRBJ2-6
CDR3 protein: CSARDPDRANVLTF
CDR3 DNA: TGCAGTGCTAGAGATCCGGACAGGGCCAACGTCCTGACTTTC

D gene: .
clone size: .
V gene: TRBV19
J gene: TRBJ1-4
CDR3 protein: CASQDEGATNEKLFF
CDR3 DNA: TGTGCCAGCCAGGACGAAGGTGCAACTAATGAAAAACTGTTTTTT

D gene: .
clone size: .
V gene: TRBV13
J gene: TRBJ2-1
CDR3 protein: CASRATGLSSYNEQFF
CDR3 DNA: TGTGCCAGCAGGGCGACCGGGCTATCTTCCTACAATGAGCAGTTCTTC

D gene: TRBD2
clone size: .
V gene: TRBV7-2
J gene: TRBJ2-7
CDR3 protein: CASSPWTSGFSSYEQYF
CDR3 DNA: TGTGCCAGCAGCCCGTGGACTAGCGGTTTTAGCTCCTACGAGCAGTACTTC

D gene: TRBD2
clone size: .
V gene: TRBV3-1
J gene: TRBJ2-7
CDR3 protein: CASSPLLAGGYYEQYF
CDR3 DNA: TGTGCCAGCAGCCCCCTCCTAGCGGGGGGCTACTACGAGCAGTACTTC

D gene: .
clone size: .
V gene: TRBV27
J gene: TRBJ1-1
CDR3 protein: CASSPRRRGRGTEAFF
CDR3 DNA: TGTGCCAGCTCTCCCCGAAGGAGGGGCCGGGGCACTGAAGCTTTCTTT

D gene: TRBD2
clone size: .
V gene: TRBV5-1
J gene: TRBJ2-2
CDR3 protein: CASSVRYPGGPTGELFF
CDR3 DNA: TGCGCCAGCAGTGTCCGCTACCCGGGAGGGCCAACCGGGGAGCTGTTTTTT

D gene: TRBD2
clone size: few
V gene: TRBV3-1
J gene: TRBJ2-3
CDR3 protein: CASSPGTSGTDTQYF
CDR3 DNA: TGTGCCAGCAGCCCCGGGACTAGCGGCACAGATACGCAGTATTTT

D gene: TRBD2
clone size: .
V gene: TRBV5-1
J gene: TRBJ2-1
CDR3 protein: CASSFLTSGGHNEQFF
CDR3 DNA: TGCGCCAGCAGCTTCCTAACTAGCGGGGGCCACAATGAGCAGTTCTTC

D gene: .
clone size: few
V gene: TRBV27
J gene: TRBJ2-1
CDR3 protein: CASRQGSYNEQFF
CDR3 DNA: TGTGCCAGCAGGCAGGGCTCCTACAATGAGCAGTTCTTC

D gene: TRBD2
clone size: few
V gene: TRBV4-1
J gene: TRBJ2-7
CDR3 protein: CASSPSSGSYEQYF
CDR3 DNA: TGCGCCAGCAGCCCGTCTAGCGGGTCCTACGAGCAGTACTTC

D gene: TRBD2
clone size: .
V gene: TRBV5-4
J gene: TRBJ2-7
CDR3 protein: CASSSVAGGRYEQYF
CDR3 DNA: TGTGCCAGCAGCTCTGTAGCGGGGGGCCGATACGAGCAGTACTTC

D gene: .
clone size: .
V gene: TRBV19
J gene: TRBJ2-5
CDR3 protein: CASSISDSYQETQYF
CDR3 DNA: TGTGCCAGTAGTATTAGCGATTCGTACCAAGAGACCCAGTACTTC

D gene: .
clone size: .
V gene: TRBV6-2/TRBV6-3
J gene: TRBJ2-1
CDR3 protein: CASSYSIQRAYNEQFF
CDR3 DNA: TGTGCCAGCAGTTACTCGATCCAGAGGGCTTACAATGAGCAGTTCTTC

D gene: .
clone size: .
V gene: TRBV9
J gene: TRBJ2-1
CDR3 protein: CASSTTYNEQFF
CDR3 DNA: TGTGCCAGCAGCACTACCTACAATGAGCAGTTCTTC

D gene: .
clone size: .
V gene: TRBV11-1
J gene: TRBJ2-2
CDR3 protein: CASSLGQMASGELFF
CDR3 DNA: TGTGCCAGCAGCTTAGGGCAGATGGCGTCCGGGGAGCTGTTTTTT

D gene: .
clone size: .
V gene: TRBV12-3/TRBV12-4
J gene: TRBJ2-5
CDR3 protein: CASSLEVRRETQYF
CDR3 DNA: TGTGCCAGCAGTTTAGAGGTCAGGAGAGAGACCCAGTACTTC

D gene: .
clone size: .
V gene: TRBV2
J gene: TRBJ2-7
CDR3 protein: CATSVRAYEQYF
CDR3 DNA: TGTGCCACCTCTGTAAGGGCCTACGAGCAGTACTTC

D gene: TRBD1
clone size: .
V gene: TRBV12-5
J gene: TRBJ2-7
CDR3 protein: CASGWGTGAPYEQYF
CDR3 DNA: TGTGCTAGTGGTTGGGGGACAGGGGCCCCCTACGAGCAGTACTTC

D gene: .
clone size: once
V gene: TRBV7-9
J gene: TRBJ2-5
CDR3 protein: CASRLTSLRETQYF
CDR3 DNA: TGTGCCAGCAGGCTCACTAGCCTCCGAGAGACCCAGTACTTC

D gene: TRBD2
clone size: few
V gene: TRBV11-2
J gene: TRBJ2-1
CDR3 protein: CASSPRGSSYNEQFF
CDR3 DNA: TGTGCCAGCAGCCCGCGGGGGAGCTCCTACAATGAGCAGTTCTTC

D gene: .
clone size: .
V gene: TRBV5-4
J gene: TRBJ1-2
CDR3 protein: CASSPWTVEANYGYTF
CDR3 DNA: TGTGCCAGCAGTCCATGGACAGTTGAGGCTAACTATGGCTACACCTTC

D gene: .
clone size: .
V gene: TRBV11-2
J gene: TRBJ1-1
CDR3 protein: CASSSSAGGTEAFF
CDR3 DNA: TGTGCCAGCAGCTCGTCGGCAGGAGGCACTGAAGCTTTCTTT

D gene: .
clone size: .
V gene: TRBV12-3/TRBV12-4
J gene: TRBJ2-1
CDR3 protein: CASSLLLADLYEQFF
CDR3 DNA: TGTGCCAGCAGTTTATTATTGGCAGACCTCTATGAGCAGTTCTTC

D gene: .
clone size: .
V gene: TRBV7-9
J gene: TRBJ2-5
CDR3 protein: CASSSWEDVYQETQYF
CDR3 DNA: TGTGCCAGCAGCTCATGGGAGGACGTCTATCAAGAGACCCAGTACTTC

D gene: .
clone size: few
V gene: TRBV7-2
J gene: TRBJ2-7
CDR3 protein: CASSPTSYEQYF
CDR3 DNA: TGTGCCAGCAGTCCAACCTCCTACGAGCAGTACTTC

D gene: TRBD2
clone size: .
V gene: TRBV6-1
J gene: TRBJ2-7
CDR3 protein: CASRAQGLAGLSEQYF
CDR3 DNA: TGTGCCAGCAGAGCTCAGGGACTAGCGGGTCTCTCCGAGCAGTACTTC

D gene: TRBD2
clone size: .
V gene: TRBV30
J gene: TRBJ2-1
CDR3 protein: CACPRGGSYNEQFF
CDR3 DNA: TGTGCCTGCCCCCGGGGGGGATCCTACAATGAGCAGTTCTTC

D gene: TRBD1
clone size: few
V gene: TRBV12-3/TRBV12-4
J gene: TRBJ1-1
CDR3 protein: CASSLTGVNTEAFF
CDR3 DNA: TGTGCCAGCAGTTTGACAGGGGTGAACACTGAAGCTTTCTTT

D gene: .
clone size: .
V gene: TRBV6-5
J gene: TRBJ2-3
CDR3 protein: CASSYSSGYTDTQYF
CDR3 DNA: TGTGCCAGCAGTTACTCTTCCGGGTACACAGATACGCAGTATTTT

D gene: .
clone size: .
V gene: TRBV19
J gene: TRBJ1-1
CDR3 protein: CASTIWGIPTEAFF
CDR3 DNA: TGTGCCAGTACGATTTGGGGGATTCCTACTGAAGCTTTCTTT

D gene: TRBD2
clone size: .
V gene: TRBV6-5
J gene: TRBJ2-2
CDR3 protein: CASSYLAGGPNGELFF
CDR3 DNA: TGTGCCAGCAGTTACCTGGCGGGAGGGCCTAACGGGGAGCTGTTTTTT

D gene: .
clone size: once
V gene: TRBV5-1
J gene: TRBJ2-7
CDR3 protein: CASSQGGNEQYF
CDR3 DNA: TGCGCCAGCAGCCAGGGTGGGAACGAGCAGTACTTC

D gene: .
clone size: .
V gene: TRBV7-9
J gene: TRBJ2-5
CDR3 protein: CASSFVSPGYQETQYF
CDR3 DNA: TGTGCCAGCAGCTTTGTGTCCCCAGGGTACCAAGAGACCCAGTACTTC

D gene: .
clone size: .
V gene: TRBV9
J gene: TRBJ2-3
CDR3 protein: CASSAGSAPTDTQYF
CDR3 DNA: TGTGCCAGCAGCGCAGGGTCGGCTCCCACAGATACGCAGTATTTT

D gene: .
clone size: .
V gene: TRBV9
J gene: TRBJ2-1
CDR3 protein: CASSVGGGDEQFF
CDR3 DNA: TGTGCCAGCAGCGTAGGTGGGGGCGATGAGCAGTTCTTC

D gene: TRBD2
clone size: .
V gene: TRBV28
J gene: TRBJ2-4
CDR3 protein: CASTGTSGSWGNIQYF
CDR3 DNA: TGTGCCAGCACCGGGACTAGCGGGAGTTGGGGAAACATTCAGTACTTC

D gene: TRBD2
clone size: .
V gene: TRBV9
J gene: TRBJ2-7
CDR3 protein: CASSPSGARSYEQYF
CDR3 DNA: TGTGCCAGCAGCCCTAGCGGGGCCCGCTCCTACGAGCAGTACTTC

D gene: TRBD1
clone size: .
V gene: TRBV27
J gene: TRBJ2-7
CDR3 protein: CASSIIGGHEQYF
CDR3 DNA: TGTGCCAGCAGTATTATAGGGGGCCACGAGCAGTACTTC

D gene: .
clone size: .
V gene: TRBV27
J gene: TRBJ2-3
CDR3 protein: CASSLWGRGTDTQYF
CDR3 DNA: TGTGCCAGCAGTTTATGGGGTCGGGGAACAGATACGCAGTATTTT

D gene: TRBD2
clone size: .
V gene: TRBV5-1
J gene: TRBJ2-7
CDR3 protein: CASSLVGTPSGIHEQYF
CDR3 DNA: TGCGCCAGCAGCTTGGTCGGTACGCCTAGCGGGATCCACGAGCAGTACTTC

D gene: TRBD2
clone size: .
V gene: TRBV27
J gene: TRBJ2-3
CDR3 protein: CASSSRLAGREDTQYF
CDR3 DNA: TGTGCCAGCAGTTCAAGGCTAGCGGGAAGAGAGGATACGCAGTATTTT

D gene: .
clone size: .
V gene: TRBV19
J gene: TRBJ1-5
CDR3 protein: CASSLTDYSNQPQHF
CDR3 DNA: TGTGCCAGTAGTTTGACAGACTATAGCAATCAGCCCCAGCATTTT

D gene: TRBD2
clone size: .
V gene: TRBV20-1
J gene: TRBJ2-7
CDR3 protein: CSAKMTSGRPYEQYF
CDR3 DNA: TGCAGTGCTAAAATGACTAGCGGGAGACCCTACGAGCAGTACTTC

D gene: .
clone size: .
V gene: TRBV9
J gene: TRBJ1-3
CDR3 protein: CASSVDEASRDTIYF
CDR3 DNA: TGTGCCAGCAGCGTAGACGAGGCGTCTCGCGACACCATATATTTT